A selection of T cell receptor beta chains follows, all from one sample in a study of early T cells in non-severe SARS-CoV-2 infection. TCRdb independently ran MiXCR on the 5' RACE reads; one entry per CDR3 protein. There are around 40,000 distinct CDR3 sequences in the sample; 5.9% occur only once, and 4.5% to 6% lies in the top ten. The sequenced material came from whole blood. The source of these receptors is an adult who was a healthcare worker with PCR-confirmed SARS-CoV-2 infection or an uninfected control (not recorded which). Both conserved end residues are part of each CDR3. A D gene is named only where the DNA matches it firmly. Clone size is shown for a subset of rows, as once, few, many or a class of expanded clone.

TRBD2	TRBV6-4	TRBJ2-2	many	TGTGCCAGCAGTGAGGGGACTAGCACCGGGGAGCTGTTTTTT	CASSEGTSTGELFF
.	TRBV12-3/TRBV12-4	TRBJ1-4	many	TGTGCCAGCACCTTAGTCAGGGGTCAAAAACTGTTTTTT	CASTLVRGQKLFF
.	TRBV12-3/TRBV12-4	TRBJ2-7	.	TGTGCCAGCAGTCCAAGCTTGTTAGGCGAGCAGTACTTC	CASSPSLLGEQYF
.	TRBV7-2	TRBJ2-3	.	TGTGCCAGCAGCTTAGCGCTTGGACTCAGCACAGATACGCAGTATTTT	CASSLALGLSTDTQYF
TRBD2	TRBV12-3/TRBV12-4	TRBJ2-7	many	TGTGCCAGCAGTGCGGGCGGCGGGAGGCCCTCCCACGAGCAGTACTTC	CASSAGGGRPSHEQYF
TRBD2	TRBV2	TRBJ2-5	.	TGTGCCAGCAGTAAAGCTAGCGGGAGAGGGTTCGGTGGAGAGACCCAGTACTTC	CASSKASGRGFGGETQYF
.	TRBV19	TRBJ2-1	.	TGTGCCAGTAGTAGCGGAACTTTAAGCTCCTACAATGAGCAGTTCTTC	CASSSGTLSSYNEQFF
.	TRBV5-1	TRBJ2-6	many	TGCGCCAGCAGCCCGGGAACTGGGGCCAACGTCCTGACTTTC	CASSPGTGANVLTF
.	TRBV5-1	TRBJ2-2	medium-sized	TGCGCCAGCAGCTTGTCCGGGGAGCTGTTTTTT	CASSLSGELFF
TRBD1	TRBV9	TRBJ2-7	medium-sized	TGTGCCAGCAGCGTGGGACAGGGGGCCTACTACGAGCAGTACTTC	CASSVGQGAYYEQYF
TRBD2	TRBV5-1	TRBJ2-3	few	TGCGCCAGCAGCCTGGGGACTAGCGGGAACACAGATACGCAGTATTTT	CASSLGTSGNTDTQYF
.	TRBV7-3	TRBJ1-6	.	TGTGCCAGCAGCTTAAGCGGGCAGGGAGGATCACCCCTCCACTTT	CASSLSGQGGSPLHF
TRBD1	TRBV29-1	TRBJ1-2	many	TGCAGCGTTGGCGACAGGGGGCAGGTCTATGGCTACACCTTC	CSVGDRGQVYGYTF
.	TRBV7-2	TRBJ1-6	many	TGTGCCAGCAGCTTATCAAGCGGCGCAAGTCTTTCACCCCTCCACTTT	CASSLSSGASLSPLHF
.	TRBV19	TRBJ1-5	many	TGTGCCAGTAGTATAGTGTTCCAAAATCAGCCCCAGCATTTT	CASSIVFQNQPQHF
.	TRBV11-2	TRBJ1-1	.	TGTGCCAGCAGCCTAGTAAACCCAGGGTACGGAAACGGCGAAGCTTTCTTT	CASSLVNPGYGNGEAFF
TRBD2	TRBV9	TRBJ2-3	few	TGTGCCAGCAGCCAAGGGGGGACTAGCGGGACCTACACAGATACGCAGTATTTT	CASSQGGTSGTYTDTQYF
.	TRBV20-1	TRBJ2-2	many	TGCAGTGCTAGAGACTTACCAGCCGGGGAGCTGTTTTTT	CSARDLPAGELFF
.	TRBV12-3/TRBV12-4	TRBJ2-6	few	TGTGCCAGCAGTTCTGAGGGCGGCCATGGGGCCAACGTCCTGACTTTC	CASSSEGGHGANVLTF
.	TRBV3-1	TRBJ2-7	many	TGTGCCAGCAGCCAAGACAGGAGCTCCTACGAGCAGTACTTC	CASSQDRSSYEQYF
TRBD1	TRBV12-3/TRBV12-4	TRBJ1-2	many	TGTGCCAGCAGCCCTGTTGGGGACAGGGTATGGATTCGGGGCTACACCTTC	CASSPVGDRVWIRGYTF
.	TRBV19	TRBJ2-1	many	TGTGCCAGTAGGAAAGGGGGAGATGAGCAGTTCTTC	CASRKGGDEQFF